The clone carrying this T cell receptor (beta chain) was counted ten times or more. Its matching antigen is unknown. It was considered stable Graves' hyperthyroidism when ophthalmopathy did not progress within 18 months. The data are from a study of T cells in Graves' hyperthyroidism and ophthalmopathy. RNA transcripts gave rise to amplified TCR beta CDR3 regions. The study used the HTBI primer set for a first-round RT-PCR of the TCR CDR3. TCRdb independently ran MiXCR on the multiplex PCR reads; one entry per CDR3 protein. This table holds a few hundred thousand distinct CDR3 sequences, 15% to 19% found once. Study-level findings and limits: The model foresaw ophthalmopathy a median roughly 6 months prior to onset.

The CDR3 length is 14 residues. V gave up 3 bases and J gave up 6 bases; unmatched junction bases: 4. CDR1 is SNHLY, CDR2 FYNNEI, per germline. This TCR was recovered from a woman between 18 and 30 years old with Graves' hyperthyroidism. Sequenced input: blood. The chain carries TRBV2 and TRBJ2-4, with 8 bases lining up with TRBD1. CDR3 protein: CASSEGQGANIQYF. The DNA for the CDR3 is TGTGCCAGCAGTGAGGGGCAGGGGGCAAACATTCAGTACTTC.